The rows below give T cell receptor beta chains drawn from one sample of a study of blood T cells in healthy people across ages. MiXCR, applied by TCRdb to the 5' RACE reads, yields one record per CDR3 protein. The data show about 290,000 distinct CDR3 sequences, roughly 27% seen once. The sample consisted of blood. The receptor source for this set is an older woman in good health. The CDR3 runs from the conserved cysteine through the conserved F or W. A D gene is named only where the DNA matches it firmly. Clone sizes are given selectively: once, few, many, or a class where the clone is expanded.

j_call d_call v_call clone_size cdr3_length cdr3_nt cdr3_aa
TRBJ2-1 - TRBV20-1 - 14 TGCAGTGCTACTCACGGTTACATGGATAATGAGCAGTTCTTC CSATHGYMDNEQFF
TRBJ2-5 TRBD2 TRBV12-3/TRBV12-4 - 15 TGTGCCAGCAGTTTAATGTTGGGACTACAAGAGACCCAGTACTTC CASSLMLGLQETQYF
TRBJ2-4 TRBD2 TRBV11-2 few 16 TGTGCCAGCACCAGACTAGCGGGAATGTACAAAAACATTCAGTACTTC CASTRLAGMYKNIQYF
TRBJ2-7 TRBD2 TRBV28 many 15 TGTGCCAGCAGTTTAAAGACTAGCGGGAGAGACGAGCAGTACTTC CASSLKTSGRDEQYF
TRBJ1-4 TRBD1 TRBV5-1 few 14 TGCGCCAGCAGCTTCCGGACAGGGCTTGAAAAACTGTTTTTT CASSFRTGLEKLFF
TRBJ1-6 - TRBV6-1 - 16 TGTGCCAGCAGTGAAACTCCGAAGGGAGATAATTCACCCCTCCACTTT CASSETPKGDNSPLHF
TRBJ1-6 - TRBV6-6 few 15 TGTGCCAGCACCTACGGGCGCGGAGGCAATTCACCCCTCCACTTT CASTYGRGGNSPLHF
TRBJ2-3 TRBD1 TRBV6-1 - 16 TGTGCCAGCAGGCATTGGGACAGGGGGTACACAGATACGCAGTATTTT CASRHWDRGYTDTQYF
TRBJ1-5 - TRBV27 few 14 TGTGTCAGCAGTTTACGGGAGGTCAATCAGCCCCAGCATTTT CVSSLREVNQPQHF
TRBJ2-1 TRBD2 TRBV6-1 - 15 TGTGCCAGCAGTGAGTCTCGCGGGAGGTTAGATGAGCAGTTCTTC CASSESRGRLDEQFF
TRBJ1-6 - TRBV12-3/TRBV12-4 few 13 TGTGCCAGCAGTTTTAAGTGGGATTCACCCCTCCACTTT CASSFKWDSPLHF
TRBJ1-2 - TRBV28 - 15 TGTGCCAGCAGTTTAGTGAGTAGGGCTAACTATGGCTACACCTTC CASSLVSRANYGYTF
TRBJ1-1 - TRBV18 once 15 TGTGCCAGCTCACCTCTTGGGACGGGCGACACTGAAGCTTTCTTT CASSPLGTGDTEAFF
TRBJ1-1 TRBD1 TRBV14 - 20 TGTGCCAGCAGCCCAAGACAGGGGGCGAGTAGATGGAAAATGAACACTGAAGCTTTCTTT CASSPRQGASRWKMNTEAFF